The source of this TCR beta chain is a study of T cell responses to AZD1222 COVID-19 vaccine. For this clone: Its antigen is not known.

Some clones are missing from TCRdb's copy, which holds only in-frame ones; the method was immunoSEQ multiplex PCR. The data show 90,000 to 110,000 clones, over 75% seen once. The CDR3 is made up of 13 amino acids. CDR1 and CDR2 (germline): SQVTM, ANQGSEA. The V and J ends lost 4 bases and 2 bases respectively, with 9 bases between them. Whole-study results and caveats: Sampling captured repertoires only after the peak T cell response.

The rearrangement joins TRBV29-1 to TRBJ1-3; D is perhaps TRBD1 (5 bases). The sample here was peripheral blood, taken on day 0 of AZD1222 vaccination. The clonotype comes from an adult in good health. CDR3 in DNA: TGCAGCGTTGGAGGGGATGCTGGAAACACCATATATTTT. The encoded protein is CSVGGDAGNTIYF.